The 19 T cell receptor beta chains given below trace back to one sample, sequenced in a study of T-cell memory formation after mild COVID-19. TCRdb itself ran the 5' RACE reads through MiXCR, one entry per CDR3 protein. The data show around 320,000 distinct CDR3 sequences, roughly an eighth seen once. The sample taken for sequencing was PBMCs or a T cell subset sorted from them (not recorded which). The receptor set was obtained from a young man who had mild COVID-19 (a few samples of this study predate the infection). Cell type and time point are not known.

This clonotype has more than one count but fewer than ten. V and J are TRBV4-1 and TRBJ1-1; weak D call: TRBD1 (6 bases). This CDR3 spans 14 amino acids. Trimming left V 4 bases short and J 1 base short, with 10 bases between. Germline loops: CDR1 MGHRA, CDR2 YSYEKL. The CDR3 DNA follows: TGCGCCAGCAGCCGATCAGGGGCGAACACTGAAGCTTTCTTT. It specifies CASSRSGANTEAFF.

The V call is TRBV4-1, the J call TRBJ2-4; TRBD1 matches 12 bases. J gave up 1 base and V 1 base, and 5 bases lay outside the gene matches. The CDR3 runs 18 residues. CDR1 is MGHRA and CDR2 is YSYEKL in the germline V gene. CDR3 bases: TGCGCCAGCAGCCAAGGGGGACAGGGGGCAAGGGCCAAAAACATTCAGTACTTC. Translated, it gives CASSQGGQGARAKNIQYF.

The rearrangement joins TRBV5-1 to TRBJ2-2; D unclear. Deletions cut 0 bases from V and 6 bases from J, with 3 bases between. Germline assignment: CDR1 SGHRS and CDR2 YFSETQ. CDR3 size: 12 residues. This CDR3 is CASSLAAGELFF. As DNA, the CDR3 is TGCGCCAGCAGCTTGGCGGCCGGGGAGCTGTTTTTT.

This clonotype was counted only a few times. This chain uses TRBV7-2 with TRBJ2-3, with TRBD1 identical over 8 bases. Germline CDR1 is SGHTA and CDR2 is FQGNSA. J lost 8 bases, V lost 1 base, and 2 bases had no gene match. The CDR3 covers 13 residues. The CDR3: CASSLGGQGTQYF. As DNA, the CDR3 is TGTGCCAGCAGCTTAGGAGGACAGGGTACGCAGTATTTT. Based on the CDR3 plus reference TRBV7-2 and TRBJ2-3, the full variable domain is GAGVSQSPSNKVTEKGKDVELRCDPISGHTALYWYRQSLGQGLEFLIYFQGNSAPDKSGLPSDRFSAERTGGSVSTLTIQRTQQEDSAVYLCASSLGGQGTQYFGPGTRLTVL.

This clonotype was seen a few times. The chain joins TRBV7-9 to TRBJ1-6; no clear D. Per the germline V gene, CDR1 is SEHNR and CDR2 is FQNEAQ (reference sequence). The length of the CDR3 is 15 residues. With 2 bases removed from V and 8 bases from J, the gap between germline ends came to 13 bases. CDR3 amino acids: CASSLRGPSDSPLHF. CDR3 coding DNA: TGTGCCAGCAGCTTAAGAGGGCCCTCGGATTCACCCCTCCACTTT.

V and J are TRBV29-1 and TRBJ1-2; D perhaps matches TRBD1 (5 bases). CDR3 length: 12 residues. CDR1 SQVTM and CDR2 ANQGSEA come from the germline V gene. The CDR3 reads CSCLRGNYGYTF. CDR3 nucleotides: TGCAGTTGCCTTCGGGGGAACTATGGCTACACCTTC.

CDR3 sequence (DNA): TGTGCCACCAGCAGAGGAGCAGGTCCCTATGGCTACACCTTC. Translated, it gives CATSRGAGPYGYTF. The chain is built from TRBV15 and TRBJ1-2; D ambiguous. The CDR3 totals 14 residues. In germline, CDR1 is LNHNV, CDR2 YYDKDF (reference sequence). V lost 1 base, J lost 4 bases, and 10 bases lay in between.

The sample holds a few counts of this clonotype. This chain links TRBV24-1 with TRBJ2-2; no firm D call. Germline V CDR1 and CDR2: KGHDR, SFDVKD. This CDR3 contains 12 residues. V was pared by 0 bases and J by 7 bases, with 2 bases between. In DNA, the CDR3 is TGTGCCACCAGTGATTTGGGCGGGGAGCTGTTTTTT. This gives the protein CATSDLGGELFF.

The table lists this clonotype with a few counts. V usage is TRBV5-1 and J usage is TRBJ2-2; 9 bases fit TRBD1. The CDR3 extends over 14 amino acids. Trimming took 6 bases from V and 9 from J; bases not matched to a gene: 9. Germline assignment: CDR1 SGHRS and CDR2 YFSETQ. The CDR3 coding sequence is TGCGCCAGCACCGATGACAGGGGGAGCAGGGAGCTGTTTTTT. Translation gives CASTDDRGSRELFF.

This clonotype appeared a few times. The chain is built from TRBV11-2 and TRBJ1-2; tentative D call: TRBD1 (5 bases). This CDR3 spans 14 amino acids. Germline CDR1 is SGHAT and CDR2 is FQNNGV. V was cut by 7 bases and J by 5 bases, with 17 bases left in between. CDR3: CASTPGTGRYGYTF. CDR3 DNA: TGTGCCAGCACCCCCGGGACGGGACGTTATGGCTACACCTTC. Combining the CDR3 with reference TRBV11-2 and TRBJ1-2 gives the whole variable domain EAGVAQSPRYKIIEKRQSVAFWCNPISGHATLYWYQQILGQGPKLLIQFQNNGVVDDSQLPKDRFSAERLKGVDSTLKIQPAKLEDSAVYLCASTPGTGRYGYTFGSGTRLTVV.

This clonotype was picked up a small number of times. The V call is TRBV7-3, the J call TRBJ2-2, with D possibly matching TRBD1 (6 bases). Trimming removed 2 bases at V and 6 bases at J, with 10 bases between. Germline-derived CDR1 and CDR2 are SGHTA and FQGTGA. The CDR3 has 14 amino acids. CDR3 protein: CASSLGQLAGELFF. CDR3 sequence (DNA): TGTGCCAGCAGCTTAGGACAGTTGGCCGGGGAGCTGTTTTTT. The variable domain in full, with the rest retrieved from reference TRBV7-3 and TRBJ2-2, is GAGVSQTPSNKVTEKGKYVELRCDPISGHTALYWYRQSLGQGPEFLIYFQGTGAADDSGLPNDRFFAVRPEGSVSTLKIQRTERGDSAVYLCASSLGQLAGELFFGEGSRLTVL.

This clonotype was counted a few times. The CDR3 spells CAIREDRGRDTQYF. Written as DNA, the CDR3 is TGTGCCATCAGAGAGGACAGGGGCAGAGATACGCAGTATTTT. The chain uses TRBV10-3 and TRBJ2-3; 9 positions agree with TRBD1. Germline V gene sequence: CDR1 ENHRY, CDR2 SYGVKD. V shed 6 bases, J shed 5 bases, and the junction held 6 bases outside the gene matches. This CDR3 has 14 amino acids.

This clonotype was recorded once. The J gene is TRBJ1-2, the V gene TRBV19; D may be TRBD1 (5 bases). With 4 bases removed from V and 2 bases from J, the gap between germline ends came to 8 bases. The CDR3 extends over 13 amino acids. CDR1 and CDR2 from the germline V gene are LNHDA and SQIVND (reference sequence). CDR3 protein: CASSRQLNYGYTF. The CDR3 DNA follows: TGTGCCAGTAGTAGACAGCTCAACTATGGCTACACCTTC.

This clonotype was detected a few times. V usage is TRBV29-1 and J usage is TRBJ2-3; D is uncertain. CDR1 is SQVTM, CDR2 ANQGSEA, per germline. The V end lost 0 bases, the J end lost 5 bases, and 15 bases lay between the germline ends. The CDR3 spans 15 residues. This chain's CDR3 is CSVEDHGSLRDTQYF. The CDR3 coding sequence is TGCAGCGTTGAAGATCATGGGTCATTAAGAGATACGCAGTATTTT.

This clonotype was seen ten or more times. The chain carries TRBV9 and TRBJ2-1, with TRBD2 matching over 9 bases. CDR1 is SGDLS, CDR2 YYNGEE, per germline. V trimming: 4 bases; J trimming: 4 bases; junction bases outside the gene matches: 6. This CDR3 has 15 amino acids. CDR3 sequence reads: CASSLTSGDYNEQFF. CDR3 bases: TGTGCCAGCAGCCTGACTAGCGGTGATTACAATGAGCAGTTCTTC.

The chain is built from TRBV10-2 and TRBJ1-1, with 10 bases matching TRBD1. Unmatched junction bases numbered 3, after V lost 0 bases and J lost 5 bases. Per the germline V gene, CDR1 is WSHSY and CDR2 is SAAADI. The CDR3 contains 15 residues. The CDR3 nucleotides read TGCGCCAGCAGTGAGTCCTGGACAGGGGGGACTGAAGCTTTCTTT. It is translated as CASSESWTGGTEAFF.

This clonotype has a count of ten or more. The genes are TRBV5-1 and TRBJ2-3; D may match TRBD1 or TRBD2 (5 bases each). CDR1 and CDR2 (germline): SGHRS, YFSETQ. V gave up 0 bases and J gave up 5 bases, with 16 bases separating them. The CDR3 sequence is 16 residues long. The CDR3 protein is CASSLGLYPGQDTQYF. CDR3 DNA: TGCGCCAGCAGCTTGGGTCTTTACCCGGGGCAAGATACGCAGTATTTT.

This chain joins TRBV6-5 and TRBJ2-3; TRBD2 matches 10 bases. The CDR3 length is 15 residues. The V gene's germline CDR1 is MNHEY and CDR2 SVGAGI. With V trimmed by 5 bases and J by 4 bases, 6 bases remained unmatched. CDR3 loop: CASSLVAGGPDTQYF. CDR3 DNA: TGTGCCAGCAGTCTCGTAGCGGGGGGCCCAGATACGCAGTATTTT.

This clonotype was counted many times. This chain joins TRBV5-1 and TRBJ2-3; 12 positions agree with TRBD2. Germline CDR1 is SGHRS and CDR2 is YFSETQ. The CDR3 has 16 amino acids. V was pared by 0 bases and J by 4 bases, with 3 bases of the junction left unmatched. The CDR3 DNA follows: TGCGCCAGCAGCTTGGCGACTAGCGGGGGAGCAGATACGCAGTATTTT. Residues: CASSLATSGGADTQYF.